This T cell receptor beta chain is drawn from a study of neoadjuvant anti-PD-1 for oral cavity cancer (dated by TCRdb to the early 2020s). Looking at the study overall: Patients mostly received three to four biweekly doses of nivolumab at 3 mg/kg before curative-intent surgical resection. There were roughly 11 patients in the parent correlative cohort, and the response rate was more than 25%. Patients with complete response, partial response or stable disease by RECIST 1.1 were defined as responders, whereas patients with progression were defined as non-responders. For patients who did not progress, a fourth nivolumab dose was given around day 43, followed by definitive surgical resection on days 50-56.

Tumor libraries used mostly 4.5 to 5 ug of input genomic DNA for survey sequencing, with two replicates per sample. The immunoSEQ hsTCRbeta kit was used to prepare TCRbeta libraries, following the manufacturer's instructions. Sequencing of the completed libraries took place using an Illumina NovaSeq 6000 S4 flow cell after they had been pooled to about 3.2 nM. The authors' pipeline ran thus. The immunoSEQ Analyzer handled quality control and preprocessing of the raw data. The analysis was restricted to productive rearrangements, with each unique CDR3 amino acid sequence defining a clonotype. Using the R package tcR, the researchers computed the Gini-Simpson index as their estimate of repertoire clonality. Gini indices were compared with Student's t test, and associations with tumor size change were assessed by Pearson correlation. TCRdb took this table from immuneACCESS and kept in-frame rearrangements with V and J called. Such tables lack part of the clones; where checked against another copy, unresolved V genes explain under half of the gap, and the rest is unexplained. V, J and clone size reflect that table, while D and trimming were determined from the DNA. Recorded for this sample are thousands of clones; about 60% of them occurred a single time. The top ten clones comprise 6.3% of the sample.

Concerning this clone itself: Its antigen is currently not known. No per-base quality is available; no much larger clone lies one base away.

Summary of the overall study and its limitations: Higher pretreatment blood Treg/Th17 ratios correlated with higher pretreatment blood TCRbeta clonality and lower post-treatment tumor TCRbeta clonality. Only three patients per response group were included in the TCR analyses, and larger cohorts for validation were called for by the authors. Greater tumor shrinkage correlated with larger post-treatment sizes of preexisting intratumoral clones, which suggests that expansion of preexisting clones contributed to response.

The time point label, as the study defines it: before neoadjuvant nivolumab. None of the patients had received prior systemic or radiation treatment, and all were newly diagnosed with stage II-IVA oral cavity squamous cell carcinoma. The cohort was made up of patients with locally advanced, HPV-negative oral cavity squamous cell carcinoma. The samples were obtained from a longitudinal correlative study of a single-arm phase II trial testing neoadjuvant nivolumab in oral cavity squamous cell carcinoma. Genomic DNA-based TCRbeta sequencing was performed on subject-matched pre- and post-treatment PBMCs and tumors from three responders and three non-responders. For tumor tissue, genomic DNA extraction relied on the Maxwell RSC DNA from Tissue kit. Taken from the germline V gene, the CDR1 and CDR2 loops are MDHEN and SYDVKM. From its cysteine to its phenylalanine, the CDR3 spans 13 amino acids. The only DNA kept is the CDR3, 39 bases in frame from the first base. V lost 6 bases and J lost 4 bases; the stretch between them is 9 bases long.

This TCR was sampled from a person aged 40 to 85 with oral cavity squamous cell carcinoma. Here the sequenced sample was tumor tissue, taken before nivolumab (anti-PD-1) treatment. The chain links TRBV28 with TRBJ2-2; the D gene assignment is ambiguous. The CDR3 reads CASRRAATGELFF. The bases read TGTGCCAGCAGACGGGCCGCCACCGGGGAGCTGTTTTTT. Reference TRBV28 and TRBJ2-2 proteins supply the regions before and after the CDR3; the full variable domain is: DVKVTQSSRYLVKRTGEKVFLECVQDMDHENMFWYRQDPGLGLRLIYFSYDVKMKEKGDIPEGYSVSREKKERFSLILESASTNQTSMYLCASRRAATGELFFGEGSRLTVL.